Below are 10 T cell receptor beta chains sequenced from a single sample in a study of blood T cell repertoires in COVID-19. Sequenced by immunoSEQ multiplex PCR; TCRdb stores in-frame clones only, minus some. The sample contains about 110,000 clones, roughly 85% of which appear only once. The sample consisted of peripheral blood. The receptors come from a human donor in a cohort sampled during active COVID-19.

The chain carries TRBV5-4 and TRBJ1-1; D perhaps matches TRBD1 (6 bases). This CDR3 contains 15 residues. Germline V lookup: CDR1 SGHNT, CDR2 YYREEE (reference sequence). V was trimmed by 6 bases and J by 1 base, leaving 16 bases between them. This CDR3 is CASKPRGGGNTEAFF. The CDR3 bases are TGTGCCAGCAAGCCTCGTGGGGGCGGGAACACTGAAGCTTTCTTT.

V is TRBV6-2 or TRBV6-3 and J is TRBJ1-3; weak D call: TRBD1 (5 bases). The CDR3 consists of 14 residues. V was clipped by 6 bases and J by 0 bases, with 9 bases between them. Germline CDR1 MNHEY, CDR2 SVGEGT. CDR3 nucleotide sequence: TGTGCCAGCAGCGACAGAAACTCTGGAAACACCATATATTTT. This codes for CASSDRNSGNTIYF.

This chain joins TRBV2 and TRBJ1-6; TRBD1 might be the D (5 bases). V was trimmed by 2 bases and J by 6 bases, leaving 8 bases between them. Per germline, CDR1 SNHLY and CDR2 FYNNEI. The CDR3 extends over 14 amino acids. CDR3 protein: CASSERRANSPLHF. CDR3 DNA: TGTGCCAGCAGTGAACGCAGGGCTAATTCACCCCTCCACTTT.

CDR3 loop: CASSFQVPHYGYTF. The CDR3 DNA reads TGTGCCAGCAGCTTCCAGGTACCCCACTATGGCTACACCTTC. V usage is TRBV6-2 or TRBV6-3 and J usage is TRBJ1-2; D ambiguous. This CDR3 is built from 14 residues. Deletions cut 6 bases from V and 3 bases from J, with 14 bases between. Per germline, CDR1 MNHEY and CDR2 SVGEGT.

The V gene is TRBV6-1, the J gene TRBJ2-3; 7 bases are a match to TRBD1. Germline CDR1 reads MNHNS; CDR2 reads SASEGT. The CDR3 consists of 15 residues. Trimming removed 3 bases from V and 6 bases from J; junction bases left unmatched: 9. For the CDR3, the DNA is TGTGCCAGCAGTGAGACATGGACAGGTCACGATACGCAGTATTTT. Its translation is CASSETWTGHDTQYF.

This sequence joins TRBV28 and TRBJ2-7, with D possibly matching TRBD1 (5 bases). Per germline, CDR1 MDHEN and CDR2 SYDVKM. V shed 7 bases and J shed 2 bases, with 15 bases lying between them. The CDR3 totals 14 residues. The CDR3 nucleotides are TGTGCCAGCAAGGTGGGGCTAGACGCCTACGAGCAGTACTTC. It yields the protein CASKVGLDAYEQYF.

This chain uses TRBV27 with TRBJ2-7; D may be TRBD1 (6 bases). Germline CDR1 reads MNHEY; CDR2 reads SMNVEV (reference sequence). This CDR3 is 12 amino acids long. V was trimmed by 8 bases and J by 5 bases, leaving 13 bases between them. The CDR3 nucleotides read TGTGCCAGCTCCAGGGGCCTTAACGAGCAGTACTTC. It codes for CASSRGLNEQYF.

The chain has TRBV6-5 and TRBJ1-5, with a possible D match to TRBD1 (6 bases). Germline-derived CDR1 and CDR2 are MNHEY and SVGAGI. The length of the CDR3 is 15 residues. The germline V and J ends were trimmed by 9 bases and 5 bases, with 20 bases remaining between them. The CDR3 protein is CASYNIQGRDQPQHF. The CDR3 DNA sequence: TGTGCCAGTTACAATATACAGGGTCGGGATCAGCCCCAGCATTTT.

V usage is TRBV29-1 and J usage is TRBJ2-7; D is possibly TRBD2 (6 bases). CDR3 length: 13 residues. Per the germline V gene, CDR1 is SQVTM and CDR2 is ANQGSEA. Trimming shortened V by 1 base and J by 3 bases, and 10 bases separated the two germline ends. The chain's CDR3 is CSVEATGDYEQYF. In DNA form, the CDR3 reads TGCAGCGTTGAAGCTACGGGAGACTACGAGCAGTACTTC.

This clone was seen a single time. The genes are TRBV5-1 and TRBJ2-5; 12 positions match TRBD1. This CDR3 is built from 15 residues. Trimming at V came to 3 bases and at J to 5 bases, leaving 5 bases not matched to a gene. The germline V gene encodes CDR1 SGHRS and CDR2 YFSETQ. The CDR3 nucleotides read TGCGCCAGCAGCTCTGGGACAGGGGGCGTTGAGACCCAGTACTTC. This gives the protein CASSSGTGGVETQYF. Supplemented by reference TRBV5-1 and TRBJ2-5, the full variable domain reads KAGVTQTPRYLIKTRGQQVTLSCSPISGHRSVSWYQQTPGQGLQFLFEYFSETQRNKGNFPGRFSGRQFSNSRSEMNVSTLELGDSALYLCASSSGTGGVETQYFGPGTRLLVL.